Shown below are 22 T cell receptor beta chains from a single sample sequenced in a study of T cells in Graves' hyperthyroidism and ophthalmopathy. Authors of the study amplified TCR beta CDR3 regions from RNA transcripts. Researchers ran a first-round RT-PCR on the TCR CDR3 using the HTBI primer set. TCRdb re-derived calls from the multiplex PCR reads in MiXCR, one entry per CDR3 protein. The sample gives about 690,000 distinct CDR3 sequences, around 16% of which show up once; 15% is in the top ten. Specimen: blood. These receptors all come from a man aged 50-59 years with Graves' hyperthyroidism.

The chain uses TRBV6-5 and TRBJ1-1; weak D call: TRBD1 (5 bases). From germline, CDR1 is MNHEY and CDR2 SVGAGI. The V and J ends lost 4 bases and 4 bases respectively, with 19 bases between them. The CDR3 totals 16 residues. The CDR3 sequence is CASSLQIRGGGTEAFF. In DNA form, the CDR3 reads TGTGCCAGCAGTTTACAAATCCGGGGGGGGGGCACTGAAGCTTTCTTT.

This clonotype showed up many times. CDR3 in amino acids: CASRSGSPNEQYF. In nucleotides, the CDR3 is TGTGCCAGCAGGAGCGGGAGCCCAAACGAGCAGTACTTC. The V call is TRBV28, the J call TRBJ2-7, with TRBD2 matching over 8 bases. V shed 6 bases and J 5 bases; nucleotides not matched to a gene: 6. Looked up from germline, CDR1 is MDHEN and CDR2 is SYDVKM. This CDR3 has 13 residues.

CDR3 loop: CAISDPSRGGQYEQFF. The CDR3 DNA follows: TGTGCCATCAGTGATCCTAGCCGGGGGGGCCAATACGAGCAGTTCTTC. J is TRBJ2-7 and V is TRBV10-3; 8 nucleotides align to TRBD2. The DNA end is a closer match to TRBJ2-1, so the J assignment may be wrong. This CDR3 region has 16 residues. Germline-derived CDR1 and CDR2 are ENHRY and SYGVKD.

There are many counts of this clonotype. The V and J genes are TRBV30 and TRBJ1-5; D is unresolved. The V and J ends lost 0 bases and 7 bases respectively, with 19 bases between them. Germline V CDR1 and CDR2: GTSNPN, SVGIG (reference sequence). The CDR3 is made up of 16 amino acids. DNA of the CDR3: TGTGCCTGGAGTGTACGGGTCGTGAAGGGAAACCAGCCCCAGCATTTT. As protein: CAWSVRVVKGNQPQHF.

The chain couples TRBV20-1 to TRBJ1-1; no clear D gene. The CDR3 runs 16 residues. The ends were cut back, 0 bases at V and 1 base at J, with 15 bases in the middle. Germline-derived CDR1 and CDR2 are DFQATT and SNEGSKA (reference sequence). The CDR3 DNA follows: TGCAGTGCTAGAGATTTGGACTGGAGAGGGAACACTGAAGCTTTCTTT. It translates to CSARDLDWRGNTEAFF.

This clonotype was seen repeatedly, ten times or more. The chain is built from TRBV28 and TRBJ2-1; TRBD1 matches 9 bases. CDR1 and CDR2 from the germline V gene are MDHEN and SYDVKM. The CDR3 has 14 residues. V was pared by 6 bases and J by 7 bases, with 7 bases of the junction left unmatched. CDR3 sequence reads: CASRETGGRNEQFF. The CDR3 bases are TGTGCCAGCAGAGAGACAGGGGGAAGGAATGAGCAGTTCTTC.

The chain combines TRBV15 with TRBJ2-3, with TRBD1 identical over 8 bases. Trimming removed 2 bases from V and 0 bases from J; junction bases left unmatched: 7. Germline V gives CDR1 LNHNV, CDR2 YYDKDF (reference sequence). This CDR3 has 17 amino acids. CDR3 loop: CATSRYTGGPSTDTQYF. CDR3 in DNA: TGTGCCACCAGCAGATATACAGGGGGACCTAGCACAGATACGCAGTATTTT.

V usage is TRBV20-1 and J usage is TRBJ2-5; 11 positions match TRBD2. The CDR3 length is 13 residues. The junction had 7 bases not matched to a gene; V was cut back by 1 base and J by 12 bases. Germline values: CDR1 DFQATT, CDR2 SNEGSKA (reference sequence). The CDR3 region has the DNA TGCAGTGCTAGAGTTACTAGCGGGGGAATGGAGTACTTC. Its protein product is CSARVTSGGMEYF.

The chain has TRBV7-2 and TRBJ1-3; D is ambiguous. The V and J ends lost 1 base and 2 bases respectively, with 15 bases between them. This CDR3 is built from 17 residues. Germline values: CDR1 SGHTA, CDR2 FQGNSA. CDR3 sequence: CASSLGGVRRTGNTIYF. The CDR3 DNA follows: TGTGCCAGCAGCTTAGGTGGTGTCAGGCGCACTGGAAACACCATATATTTT. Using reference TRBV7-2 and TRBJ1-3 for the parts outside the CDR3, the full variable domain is GAGVSQSPSNKVTEKGKDVELRCDPISGHTALYWYRQSLGQGLEFLIYFQGNSAPDKSGLPSDRFSAERTGGSVSTLTIQRTQQEDSAVYLCASSLGGVRRTGNTIYFGEGSWLTVV.

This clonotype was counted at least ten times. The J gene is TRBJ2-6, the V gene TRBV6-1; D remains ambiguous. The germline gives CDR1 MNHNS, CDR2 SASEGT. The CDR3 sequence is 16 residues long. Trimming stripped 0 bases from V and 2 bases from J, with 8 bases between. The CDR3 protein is CASSEATGPGANVLTF. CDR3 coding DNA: TGTGCCAGCAGTGAAGCGACCGGGCCTGGGGCCAACGTCCTGACTTTC.

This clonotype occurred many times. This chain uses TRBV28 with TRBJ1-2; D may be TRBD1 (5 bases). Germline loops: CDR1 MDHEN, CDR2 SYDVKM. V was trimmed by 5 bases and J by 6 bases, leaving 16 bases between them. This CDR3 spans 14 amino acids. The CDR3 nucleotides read TGTGCCAGCAGTGCTACAGGAACTATCCATGGCTACACCTTC. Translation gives CASSATGTIHGYTF.

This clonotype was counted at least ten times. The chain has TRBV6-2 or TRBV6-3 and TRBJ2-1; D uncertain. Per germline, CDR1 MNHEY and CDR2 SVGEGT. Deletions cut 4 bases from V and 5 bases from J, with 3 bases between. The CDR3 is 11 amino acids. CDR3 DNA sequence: TGTGCCAGCAGTTTTGACAATGAGCAGTTCTTC. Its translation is CASSFDNEQFF.

CDR3: CASSITAYNEQFF. For the CDR3, the DNA is TGTGCCAGTAGTATAACGGCCTACAATGAGCAGTTCTTC. The chain combines TRBV19 with TRBJ2-1; the D is unclear. This CDR3 is 13 amino acids long. The germline V gene encodes CDR1 LNHDA and CDR2 SQIVND (reference sequence). The V and J ends lost 2 bases and 2 bases respectively, with 4 bases between them.

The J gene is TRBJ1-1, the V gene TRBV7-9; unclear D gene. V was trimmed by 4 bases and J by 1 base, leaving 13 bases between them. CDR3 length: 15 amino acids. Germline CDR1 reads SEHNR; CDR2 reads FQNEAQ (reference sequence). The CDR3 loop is CASSSLAGPNTEAFF. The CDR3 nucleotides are TGTGCCAGCAGCTCACTAGCGGGCCCGAACACTGAAGCTTTCTTT.

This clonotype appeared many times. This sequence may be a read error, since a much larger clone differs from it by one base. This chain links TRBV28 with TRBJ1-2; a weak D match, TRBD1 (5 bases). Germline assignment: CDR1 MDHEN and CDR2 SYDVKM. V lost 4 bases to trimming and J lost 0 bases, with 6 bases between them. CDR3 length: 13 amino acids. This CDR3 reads CASSSTANYGYTF. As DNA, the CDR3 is TGTGCCAGCAGTTCGACAGCTAACTATGGCTACACCTTC.

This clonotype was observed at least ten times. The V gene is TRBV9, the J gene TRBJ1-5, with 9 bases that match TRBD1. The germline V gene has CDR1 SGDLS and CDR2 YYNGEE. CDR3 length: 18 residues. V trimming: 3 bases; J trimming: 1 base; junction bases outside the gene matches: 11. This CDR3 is CASSATGQGRGSNQPQHF. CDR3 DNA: TGTGCCAGCAGCGCCACGGGACAGGGAAGGGGGAGCAATCAGCCCCAGCATTTT.

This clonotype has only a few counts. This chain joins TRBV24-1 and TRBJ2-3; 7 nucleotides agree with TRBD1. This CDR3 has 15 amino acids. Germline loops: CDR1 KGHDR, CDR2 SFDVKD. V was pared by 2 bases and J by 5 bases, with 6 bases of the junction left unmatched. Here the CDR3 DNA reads TGTGCCACCAGTGATTATGTACAGGGGATAGATACGCAGTATTTT. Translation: CATSDYVQGIDTQYF.

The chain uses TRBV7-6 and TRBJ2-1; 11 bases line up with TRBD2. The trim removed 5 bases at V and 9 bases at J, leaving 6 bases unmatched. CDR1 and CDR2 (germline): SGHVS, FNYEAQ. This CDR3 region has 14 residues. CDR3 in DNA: TGTGCCAGCAGCCAGACTAGCGGGAAGGTTGAGCAGTTCTTC. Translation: CASSQTSGKVEQFF.

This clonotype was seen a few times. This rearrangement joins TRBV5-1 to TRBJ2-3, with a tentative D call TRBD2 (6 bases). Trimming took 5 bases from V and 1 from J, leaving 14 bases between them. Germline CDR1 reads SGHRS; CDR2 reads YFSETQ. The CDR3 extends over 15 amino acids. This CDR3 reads CASRPDGGGTDTQYF. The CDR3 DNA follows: TGCGCCAGCAGACCGGACGGGGGTGGCACAGATACGCAGTATTTT.

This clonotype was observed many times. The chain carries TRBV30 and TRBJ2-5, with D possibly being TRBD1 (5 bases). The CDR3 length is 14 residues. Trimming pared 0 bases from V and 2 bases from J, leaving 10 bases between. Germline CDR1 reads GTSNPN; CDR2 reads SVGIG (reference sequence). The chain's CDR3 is CAWSVGQGQETQYF. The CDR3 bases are TGTGCCTGGAGTGTAGGCCAGGGACAAGAGACCCAGTACTTC.

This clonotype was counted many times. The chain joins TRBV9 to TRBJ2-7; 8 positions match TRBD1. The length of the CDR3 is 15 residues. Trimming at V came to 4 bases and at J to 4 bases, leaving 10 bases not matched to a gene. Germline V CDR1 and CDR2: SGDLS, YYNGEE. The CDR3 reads CASSPRTGTVYEQYF. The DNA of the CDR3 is TGTGCCAGCAGCCCTCGGACAGGGACCGTTTACGAGCAGTACTTC.

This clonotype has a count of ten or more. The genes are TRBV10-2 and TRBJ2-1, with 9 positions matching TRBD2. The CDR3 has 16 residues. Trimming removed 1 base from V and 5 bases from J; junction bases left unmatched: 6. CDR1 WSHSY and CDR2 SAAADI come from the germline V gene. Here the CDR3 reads CASSEWGTSPNNEQFF. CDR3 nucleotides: TGCGCCAGCAGTGAGTGGGGGACTAGCCCGAACAATGAGCAGTTCTTC.